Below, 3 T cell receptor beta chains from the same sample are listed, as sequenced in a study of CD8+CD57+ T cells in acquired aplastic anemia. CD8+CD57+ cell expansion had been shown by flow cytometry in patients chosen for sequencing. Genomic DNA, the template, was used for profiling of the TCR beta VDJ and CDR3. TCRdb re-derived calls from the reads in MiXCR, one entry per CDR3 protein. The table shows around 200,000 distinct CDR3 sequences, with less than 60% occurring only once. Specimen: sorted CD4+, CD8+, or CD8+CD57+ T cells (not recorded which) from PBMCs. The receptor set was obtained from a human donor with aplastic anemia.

The DNA of the CDR3 is TGCGCCAGCAGTGAAGGGGGGGAAGGTTACGAGCAGTACTTC. Its translation is CASSEGGEGYEQYF. The chain joins TRBV10-1 to TRBJ2-7, with D perhaps TRBD2 (7 bases). Deletions cut 3 bases from V and 4 bases from J, with 13 bases between. The V gene's germline CDR1 is WNHNN and CDR2 SYGVQD (reference sequence). This CDR3 comprises 14 residues.

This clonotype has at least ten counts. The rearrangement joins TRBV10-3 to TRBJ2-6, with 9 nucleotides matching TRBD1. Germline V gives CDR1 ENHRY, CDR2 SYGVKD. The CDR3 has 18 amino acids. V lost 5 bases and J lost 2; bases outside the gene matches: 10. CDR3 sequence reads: CAISTRTGVSTGANVLTF. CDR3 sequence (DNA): TGTGCCATCAGTACCCGGACAGGGGTAAGCACTGGGGCCAACGTCCTGACTTTC.

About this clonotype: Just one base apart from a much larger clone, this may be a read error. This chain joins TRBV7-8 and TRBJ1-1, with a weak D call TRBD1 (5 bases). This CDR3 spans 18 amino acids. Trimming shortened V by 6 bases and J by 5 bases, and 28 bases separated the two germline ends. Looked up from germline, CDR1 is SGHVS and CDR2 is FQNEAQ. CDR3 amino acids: CASRAYGLFEGSRTEAFF. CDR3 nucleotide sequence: TGTGCCAGCAGAGCTTATGGGTTATTTGAGGGGAGCCGGACTGAAGCTTTCTTT.